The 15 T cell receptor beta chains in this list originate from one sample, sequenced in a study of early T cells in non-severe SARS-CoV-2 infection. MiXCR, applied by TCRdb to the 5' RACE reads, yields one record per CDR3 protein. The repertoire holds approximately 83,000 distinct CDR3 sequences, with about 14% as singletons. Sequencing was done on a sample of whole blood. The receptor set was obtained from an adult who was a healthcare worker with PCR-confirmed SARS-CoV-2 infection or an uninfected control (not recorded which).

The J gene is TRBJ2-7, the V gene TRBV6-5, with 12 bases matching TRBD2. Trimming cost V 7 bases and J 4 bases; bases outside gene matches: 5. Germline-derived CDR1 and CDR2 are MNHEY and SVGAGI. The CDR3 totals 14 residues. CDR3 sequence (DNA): TGTGCCAGCACCGCGACTAGCGGGGGTTACGAGCAGTACTTC. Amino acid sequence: CASTATSGGYEQYF.

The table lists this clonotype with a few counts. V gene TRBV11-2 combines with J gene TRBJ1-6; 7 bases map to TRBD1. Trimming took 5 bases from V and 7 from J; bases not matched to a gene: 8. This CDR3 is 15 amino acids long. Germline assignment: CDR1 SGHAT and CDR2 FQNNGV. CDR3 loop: CASSLPRGYNSPLHF. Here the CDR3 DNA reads TGTGCCAGCAGCCTTCCCAGGGGGTACAATTCACCCCTCCACTTT.

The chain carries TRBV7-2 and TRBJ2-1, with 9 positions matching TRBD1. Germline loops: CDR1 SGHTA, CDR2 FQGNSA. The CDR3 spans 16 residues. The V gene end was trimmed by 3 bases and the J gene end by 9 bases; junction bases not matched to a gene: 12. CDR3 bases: TGTGCCAGCAGCTTGTACGGGACAGGGATGGGGAGTGAGCAGTTCTTC. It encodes CASSLYGTGMGSEQFF.

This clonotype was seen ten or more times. The CDR3 here is CASSAELGELFF. In DNA, the CDR3 is TGTGCCAGCAGCGCTGAGTTGGGGGAGCTGTTTTTT. The genes are TRBV7-3 and TRBJ2-2; no reliable D call. In germline, CDR1 is SGHTA, CDR2 FQGTGA. The CDR3 consists of 12 residues. V dropped 5 bases and J dropped 8 bases, with 9 bases sitting between them.

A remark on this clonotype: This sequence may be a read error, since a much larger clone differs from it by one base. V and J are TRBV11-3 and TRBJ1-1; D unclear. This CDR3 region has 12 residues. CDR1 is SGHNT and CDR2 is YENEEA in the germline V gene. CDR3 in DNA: TGTGCCAGCAGCTTTGCCGCCACTGAAGCTCTCTTT. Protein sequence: CASSFAATEALF.

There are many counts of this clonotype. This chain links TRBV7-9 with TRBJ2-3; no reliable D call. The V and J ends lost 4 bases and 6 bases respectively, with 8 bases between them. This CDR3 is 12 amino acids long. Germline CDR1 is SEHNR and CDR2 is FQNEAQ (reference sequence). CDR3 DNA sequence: TGTGCCAGCAGCTCCCATTGGGATACGCAGTATTTT. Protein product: CASSSHWDTQYF.

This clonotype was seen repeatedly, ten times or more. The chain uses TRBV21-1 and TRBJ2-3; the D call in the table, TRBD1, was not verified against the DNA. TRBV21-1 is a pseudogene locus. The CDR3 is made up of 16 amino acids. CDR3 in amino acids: CASSITDRWGPDTQYF. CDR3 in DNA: TGTGCCAGCAGCATAACGGACAGGTGGGGACCAGATACGCAGTATTTT.

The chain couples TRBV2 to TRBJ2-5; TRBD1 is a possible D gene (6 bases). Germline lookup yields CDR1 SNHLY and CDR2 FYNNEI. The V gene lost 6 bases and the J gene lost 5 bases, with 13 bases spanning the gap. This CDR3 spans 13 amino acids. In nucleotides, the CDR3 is TGTGCCAGCAGCAGACAGGTTCTGGAGACCCAGTACTTC. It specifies CASSRQVLETQYF.

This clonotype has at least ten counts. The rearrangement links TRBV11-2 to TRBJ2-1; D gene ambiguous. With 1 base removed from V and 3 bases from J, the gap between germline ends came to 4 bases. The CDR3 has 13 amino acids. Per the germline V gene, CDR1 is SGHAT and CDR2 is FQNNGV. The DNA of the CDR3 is TGTGCCAGCAGCTTAGGGTACTACAATGAGCAGTTCTTC. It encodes CASSLGYYNEQFF.

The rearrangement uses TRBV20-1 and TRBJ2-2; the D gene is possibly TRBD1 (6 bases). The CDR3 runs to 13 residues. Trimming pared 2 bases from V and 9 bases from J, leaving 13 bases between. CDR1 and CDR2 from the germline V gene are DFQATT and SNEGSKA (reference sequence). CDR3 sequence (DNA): TGCAGTGCTAGAAGGCCAGGGGATAGGGAGCTGTTTTTT. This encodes CSARRPGDRELFF.

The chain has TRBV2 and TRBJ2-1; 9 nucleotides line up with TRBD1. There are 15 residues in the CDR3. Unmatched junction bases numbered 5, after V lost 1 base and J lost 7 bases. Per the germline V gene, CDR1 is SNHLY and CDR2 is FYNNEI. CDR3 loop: CASSEGQGGRNEQFF. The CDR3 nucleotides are TGTGCCAGCAGTGAAGGACAGGGGGGAAGGAATGAGCAGTTCTTC. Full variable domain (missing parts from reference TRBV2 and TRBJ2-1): EPEVTQTPSHQVTQMGQEVILRCVPISNHLYFYWYRQILGQKVEFLVSFYNNEISEKSEIFDDQFSVERPDGSNFTLKIRSTKLEDSAMYFCASSEGQGGRNEQFFGPGTRLTVL.

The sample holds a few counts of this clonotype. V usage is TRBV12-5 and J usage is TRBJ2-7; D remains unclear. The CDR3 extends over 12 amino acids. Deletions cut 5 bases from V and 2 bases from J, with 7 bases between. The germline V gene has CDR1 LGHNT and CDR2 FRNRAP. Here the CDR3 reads CASGRNTYEQYF. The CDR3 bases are TGTGCTAGTGGTCGGAACACCTACGAGCAGTACTTC.

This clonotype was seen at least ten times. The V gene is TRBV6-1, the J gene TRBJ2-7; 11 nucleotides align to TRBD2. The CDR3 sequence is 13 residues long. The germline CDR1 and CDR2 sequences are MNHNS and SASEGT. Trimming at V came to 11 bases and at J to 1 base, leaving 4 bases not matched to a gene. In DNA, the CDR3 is TGTGCCGGGCGACTAGCGGGGTCCTACGAGCAGTACTTC. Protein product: CAGRLAGSYEQYF.

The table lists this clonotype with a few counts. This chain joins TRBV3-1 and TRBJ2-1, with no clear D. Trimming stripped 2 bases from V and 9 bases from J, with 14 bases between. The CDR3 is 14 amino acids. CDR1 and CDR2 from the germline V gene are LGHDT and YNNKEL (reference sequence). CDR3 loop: CASSQSDRRSEQFF. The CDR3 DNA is TGTGCCAGCAGCCAAAGTGATCGTAGGAGTGAGCAGTTCTTC.

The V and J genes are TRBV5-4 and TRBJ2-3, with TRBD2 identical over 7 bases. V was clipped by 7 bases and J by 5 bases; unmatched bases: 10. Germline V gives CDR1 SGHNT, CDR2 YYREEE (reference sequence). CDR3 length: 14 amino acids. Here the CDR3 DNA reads TGTGCCAGCGCGCCTGCAGGGAGGGGAGATACGCAGTATTTT. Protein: CASAPAGRGDTQYF.